This record looks at one T cell receptor beta chain sequence and its context. The target of this receptor is not known. The record has no base qualities; no much larger clone is one base away. This specimen comes from a study of metastatic and nonmetastatic thyroid tumors (dated by TCRdb to 2018 to 2020). Background on the whole study: Repertoires were compared across peripheral blood and tumor or nodule tissue samples from malignant and benign thyroid patients.

None of the patients had been given any treatment before thyroid surgery. Using T-cell receptor beta sequencing, the study looked back at clinical samples from patients collected from 2012 to 2018. The library was generated by PCR. These reads were obtained on an Illumina HiSeq 4000. High-throughput sequencing was used to profile the TCR beta-chain CDR3 region of each patient. The source study handled its data this way. Drawing on CDR3 differences between clinicopathological groups, the researchers built a classifier meant to tell apart patients with distant-metastatic papillary thyroid cancer. Repertoire diversity was assessed with the Shannon index, and tumor-blood repertoire similarity with the Morisita-Horn index. Through fastp at Q25 and MiXCR, TCRdb rebuilt clones from the public reads, retaining in-frame beta chains. The V and J calls were determined by TCRdb, not by the authors. The sample table holds several thousand clones, of which 25% to 30% were seen once. Jointly, the top ten make up roughly 16% of the sample.

The paper's findings and limits, for the study overall: TCR beta diversity was reported as significantly higher in malignant tumors than in benign nodules, in both blood and tumor samples.

The CDR3 runs 16 amino acids, cysteine and phenylalanine included. Kept here is only the CDR3 DNA, which spans 48 bases and is read in frame from base 1. The CDR1 and CDR2 encoded by the germline V gene (reference sequence) are GTSNPN and SVGIG. V is pared back by 0 bases and J by 8 bases, with 17 bases lying between the germline termini. Source material: adjacent normal tissue. This clonotype originated in a male donor with papillary thyroid cancer or a benign thyroid nodule (not recorded which). Some clones in this sample may be carry-over from other donors' samples. The sequence is built from TRBV30 and TRBJ1-6; TRBD1 is possibly the D segment (5 matching bases). CDR3 reads: CAWSVPGTVTHSPLHF. The bases read TGTGCCTGGAGTGTCCCAGGGACCGTGACTCATTCACCCCTCCACTTT.